The rows below give T cell receptor beta chains drawn from one sample of a study of blood T cells in healthy people across ages. TCRdb redid the calling of the 5' RACE reads with MiXCR, one entry per CDR3 protein. This table has about 640,000 distinct CDR3 sequences, about 53% appearing once. Input material: blood. The origin of the receptors is a man between 60 and 70 years old in good health. The CDR3 runs from the conserved cysteine through the conserved F or W. Fields, in order: J gene, D gene, V gene, clone size, CDR3 DNA, CDR3 protein. The D gene is left open where the match is weak. Part of the rows lack a size; the others show once, few, many or a class for expanded clones.

j_call: TRBJ1-1; d_call: TRBD1; v_call: TRBV20-1; clone_size: NA; cdr3_nt: TGCAGTGCGAGGACAGGGGGAGTAACTGAAGCTTTCTTT; cdr3_aa: CSARTGGVTEAFF
j_call: TRBJ2-1; d_call: NA; v_call: TRBV5-1; clone_size: NA; cdr3_nt: TGCGCCAGCAGCTCCCTAATGGGGGGGGCTTACAATGAGCAGTTCTTC; cdr3_aa: CASSSLMGGAYNEQFF
j_call: TRBJ2-3; d_call: NA; v_call: TRBV10-3; clone_size: few; cdr3_nt: TGTGCCATCACCACAGGGACTGTCGTGGATACGCAGTATTTT; cdr3_aa: CAITTGTVVDTQYF
j_call: TRBJ1-1; d_call: TRBD1; v_call: TRBV29-1; clone_size: NA; cdr3_nt: TGCAGCGTTAGGACAGGGCGATGGGGTGAAGCTTTCTTT; cdr3_aa: CSVRTGRWGEAFF
j_call: TRBJ2-7; d_call: NA; v_call: TRBV20-1; clone_size: NA; cdr3_nt: TGCAGTGCTAGCCCTACTCCAGGGGCCTCTATATCCGAGCAGTACTTC; cdr3_aa: CSASPTPGASISEQYF
j_call: TRBJ2-7; d_call: TRBD1; v_call: TRBV3-1; clone_size: NA; cdr3_nt: TGTGCCAGCAGCCGTCGGACAGGGGGGATCTACGAGCAGTACTTC; cdr3_aa: CASSRRTGGIYEQYF
j_call: TRBJ2-3; d_call: TRBD2; v_call: TRBV3-1; clone_size: once; cdr3_nt: TGTGCCAGCAGCCAACCCGGCGGGGGGACTGTTGCAGATACGCAGTATTTT; cdr3_aa: CASSQPGGGTVADTQYF
j_call: TRBJ2-5; d_call: TRBD2; v_call: TRBV20-1; clone_size: NA; cdr3_nt: TGCAGTGCTAGAGTCCAGCGGGGGGGAAACAATGAGCAGTACTTC; cdr3_aa: CSARVQRGGNNEQYF
j_call: TRBJ2-7; d_call: TRBD2; v_call: TRBV20-1; clone_size: NA; cdr3_nt: TGCAGTGCTCCCTCTCCGCGGGGGAGTGTTTACGAGCAGTACTTC; cdr3_aa: CSAPSPRGSVYEQYF
j_call: TRBJ2-7; d_call: NA; v_call: TRBV4-2; clone_size: few; cdr3_nt: TGTGCCAGCAGCCAGCCCCGGGGAGCGCACGAGCAGTACTTC; cdr3_aa: CASSQPRGAHEQYF
j_call: TRBJ2-1; d_call: NA; v_call: TRBV5-1; clone_size: NA; cdr3_nt: TGCGCCAGCAGCTTGGGTCCAGGGGTGGGTTACAATGAGCAGTTCTTC; cdr3_aa: CASSLGPGVGYNEQFF
j_call: TRBJ1-1; d_call: NA; v_call: TRBV4-1; clone_size: few; cdr3_nt: TGCGCCAGCAGCCAAGCTACCAGGTACACTGAAGCTTTCTTT; cdr3_aa: CASSQATRYTEAFF
j_call: TRBJ1-4; d_call: NA; v_call: TRBV27; clone_size: NA; cdr3_nt: TGTGCCAGCAGTCACGGGTCTATTGAAGAAAAACTGTTTTTT; cdr3_aa: CASSHGSIEEKLFF
j_call: TRBJ2-6; d_call: NA; v_call: TRBV20-1; clone_size: few; cdr3_nt: TGCAGTGCTACAAGACAGGCCGGGGCCAACGTCCTGACTTTC; cdr3_aa: CSATRQAGANVLTF
j_call: TRBJ2-7; d_call: NA; v_call: TRBV2; clone_size: NA; cdr3_nt: TGTGCCAGCACGGCAGGCTACGAGCAGTACTTC; cdr3_aa: CASTAGYEQYF
j_call: TRBJ2-2; d_call: NA; v_call: TRBV11-2; clone_size: NA; cdr3_nt: TGTGCCAGCAGCTCCGAAAGAGGGCGGTACACCGGGGAGCTGTTTTTT; cdr3_aa: CASSSERGRYTGELFF
j_call: TRBJ2-3; d_call: NA; v_call: TRBV3-1; clone_size: once; cdr3_nt: TGTGCCAGCAGCCAAGGATCCCCCCTCCTCGGCTCTCTAGCGCCCACGCAGTATTTT; cdr3_aa: CASSQGSPLLGSLAPTQYF
j_call: TRBJ1-5; d_call: TRBD1; v_call: TRBV20-1; clone_size: few; cdr3_nt: TGCAGTGCTGGGGGGACAGGGGGTCCTAATCAGCCCCAGCATTTT; cdr3_aa: CSAGGTGGPNQPQHF
j_call: TRBJ2-7; d_call: TRBD1; v_call: TRBV6-6; clone_size: NA; cdr3_nt: TGTGCCAGCAATTACCCTACCGGGACAGGGGGCGACGAGCAGTACTTC; cdr3_aa: CASNYPTGTGGDEQYF
j_call: TRBJ2-1; d_call: NA; v_call: TRBV6-5; clone_size: few; cdr3_nt: TGTGCCAGCAGCCCCCGCCAGGGCGGCTACAATGAGCAGTTCTTC; cdr3_aa: CASSPRQGGYNEQFF
j_call: TRBJ1-5; d_call: TRBD1; v_call: TRBV10-3; clone_size: NA; cdr3_nt: TGTGCCATCAGGGACCGGGACAGGGAGAGCAAGCAGCCCCAGCATTTT; cdr3_aa: CAIRDRDRESKQPQHF
j_call: TRBJ2-1; d_call: TRBD2; v_call: TRBV20-1; clone_size: NA; cdr3_nt: TGCAGTGCTAGAGATAGCGGGGGGTTGTGTGAGCAGTTCTTC; cdr3_aa: CSARDSGGLCEQFF
j_call: TRBJ1-1; d_call: NA; v_call: TRBV6-6; clone_size: NA; cdr3_nt: TGTGCCAGCACCCCCTCTGTGCCTGAAGCTTTCTTT; cdr3_aa: CASTPSVPEAFF
j_call: TRBJ1-1; d_call: NA; v_call: TRBV4-1; clone_size: few; cdr3_nt: TGCGCCAGCAGCCAAGATGGCAGGGACACTGAAGCTTTCTTT; cdr3_aa: CASSQDGRDTEAFF
j_call: TRBJ2-7; d_call: TRBD2; v_call: TRBV10-3; clone_size: few; cdr3_nt: TGTGCCATCAGTGAGGGACTAGCGGAGTCCTACGAGCAGTACTTC; cdr3_aa: CAISEGLAESYEQYF
j_call: TRBJ2-7; d_call: NA; v_call: TRBV28; clone_size: many; cdr3_nt: TGTGCCAGCAGTCCCGGACAGGGAGGGGAGCAGTACTTC; cdr3_aa: CASSPGQGGEQYF
j_call: TRBJ2-3; d_call: NA; v_call: TRBV5-1; clone_size: NA; cdr3_nt: TGCGCCAGCAGCCGGTCCCGGGACTCTACAGATACGCAGTATTTT; cdr3_aa: CASSRSRDSTDTQYF
j_call: TRBJ2-2; d_call: TRBD1; v_call: TRBV7-7; clone_size: NA; cdr3_nt: TGTGCCAGCAGCTTAGGGCCACAGGGGTCCGGGGAGCTGTTTTTT; cdr3_aa: CASSLGPQGSGELFF
j_call: TRBJ2-1; d_call: NA; v_call: TRBV7-2; clone_size: many; cdr3_nt: TGTGCCAGCAGGTCCCGGTGGAAGAACTCCTACAATGAGCAGTTCTTC; cdr3_aa: CASRSRWKNSYNEQFF
j_call: TRBJ2-7; d_call: NA; v_call: TRBV5-1; clone_size: NA; cdr3_nt: TGCGCCAGCAGCTTGCAAGACGGATACGAGCAGTACTTC; cdr3_aa: CASSLQDGYEQYF
j_call: TRBJ2-5; d_call: TRBD2; v_call: TRBV7-9; clone_size: NA; cdr3_nt: TGTGCCAGCAGCTTATGGGGGGGACCCCAAGAGACCCAGTACTTC; cdr3_aa: CASSLWGGPQETQYF
j_call: TRBJ2-1; d_call: NA; v_call: TRBV6-1; clone_size: NA; cdr3_nt: TGTGCCAGCAGTAGACGGGGGCTTGGCAATGAGCAGTTCTTC; cdr3_aa: CASSRRGLGNEQFF
j_call: TRBJ2-3; d_call: NA; v_call: TRBV5-1; clone_size: NA; cdr3_nt: TGCGCCAGCAGCTTGGGGTTGACCGCCACAGATACGCAGTATTTT; cdr3_aa: CASSLGLTATDTQYF
j_call: TRBJ2-1; d_call: TRBD2; v_call: TRBV15; clone_size: few; cdr3_nt: TGTGCCACCAGCACAATCCGACTAGCGGGGACTTACTACAATGAGCAGTTCTTC; cdr3_aa: CATSTIRLAGTYYNEQFF
j_call: TRBJ2-7; d_call: TRBD1; v_call: TRBV2; clone_size: NA; cdr3_nt: TGTGCCAGCGGAGAGGACAGGGGGGCCTACGAGCAGTACTTC; cdr3_aa: CASGEDRGAYEQYF
j_call: TRBJ2-4; d_call: TRBD2; v_call: TRBV2; clone_size: NA; cdr3_nt: TGTGCCACCACGGGGGGGTCCCCCGAAGTAGCCAAAAACATTCAGTACTTC; cdr3_aa: CATTGGSPEVAKNIQYF
j_call: TRBJ2-1; d_call: TRBD2; v_call: TRBV20-1; clone_size: few; cdr3_nt: TGCAGTGCTCCACTGACTAGCGGGGCTTACAATGAGCAGTTCTTC; cdr3_aa: CSAPLTSGAYNEQFF
j_call: TRBJ1-2; d_call: NA; v_call: TRBV14; clone_size: NA; cdr3_nt: TGTGCCAGCAGCCAAGACCCGTGGGGCTGCTATGGCTACACCTTC; cdr3_aa: CASSQDPWGCYGYTF
j_call: TRBJ2-7; d_call: NA; v_call: TRBV13; clone_size: few; cdr3_nt: TGTGCCAGCAGCCTGAATAGGGGCTACGAGCAGTACTTC; cdr3_aa: CASSLNRGYEQYF
j_call: TRBJ2-5; d_call: NA; v_call: TRBV19; clone_size: NA; cdr3_nt: TGTGCCAGTAGTATGCGGCAGGGCCAAGAGACCCAGTACTTC; cdr3_aa: CASSMRQGQETQYF
j_call: TRBJ1-2; d_call: NA; v_call: TRBV25-1; clone_size: NA; cdr3_nt: TGTGCCAGCAGTGATCGCGGACCCTATGGCTACACCTTC; cdr3_aa: CASSDRGPYGYTF
j_call: TRBJ2-5; d_call: NA; v_call: TRBV11-2; clone_size: few; cdr3_nt: TGTGCCAGCAGCTTAGGCTCTCTTAGAGAGACCCAGTACTTC; cdr3_aa: CASSLGSLRETQYF
j_call: TRBJ2-4; d_call: TRBD1; v_call: TRBV3-1; clone_size: NA; cdr3_nt: TGTGCCAGCAGCCCAGGGGGCATCAAAAACATTCAGTACTTC; cdr3_aa: CASSPGGIKNIQYF
j_call: TRBJ1-5; d_call: NA; v_call: TRBV29-1; clone_size: NA; cdr3_nt: TGCAGCGTTGATCCTGAACCAGGGAATCAGCCCCAGCATTTT; cdr3_aa: CSVDPEPGNQPQHF
j_call: TRBJ2-5; d_call: NA; v_call: TRBV11-2; clone_size: NA; cdr3_nt: TGTGCCAGCAGCTTAGATCCTCCGGGGACATCCCGCCGGAAAGAGACCCAGTACTTC; cdr3_aa: CASSLDPPGTSRRKETQYF
j_call: TRBJ1-4; d_call: NA; v_call: TRBV14; clone_size: NA; cdr3_nt: TGTGCCAGCAGCCAAGGGCCCCAGGGGAAACTGTTTTTT; cdr3_aa: CASSQGPQGKLFF
j_call: TRBJ2-3; d_call: NA; v_call: TRBV7-9; clone_size: NA; cdr3_nt: TGTGCCAGCAGCTCAGGGCTGGGGCAGCACGCAGATACGCAGTATTTT; cdr3_aa: CASSSGLGQHADTQYF